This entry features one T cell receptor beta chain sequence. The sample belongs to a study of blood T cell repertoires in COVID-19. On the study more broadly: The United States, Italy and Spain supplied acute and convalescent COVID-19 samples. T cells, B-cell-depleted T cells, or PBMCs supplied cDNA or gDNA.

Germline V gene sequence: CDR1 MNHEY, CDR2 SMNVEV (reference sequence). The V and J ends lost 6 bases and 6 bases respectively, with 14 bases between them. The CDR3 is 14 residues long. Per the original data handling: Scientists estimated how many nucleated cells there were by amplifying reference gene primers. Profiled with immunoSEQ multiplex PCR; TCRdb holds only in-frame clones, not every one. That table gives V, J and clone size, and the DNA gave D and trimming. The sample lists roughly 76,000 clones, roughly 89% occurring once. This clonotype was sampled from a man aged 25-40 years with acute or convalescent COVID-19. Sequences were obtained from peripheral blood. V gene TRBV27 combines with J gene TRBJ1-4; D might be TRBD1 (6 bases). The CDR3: CASRSRGAYEKLFF. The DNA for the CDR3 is TGTGCCAGCAGGAGCCGGGGGGCTTATGAAAAACTGTTTTTT.